The TCR beta chain described here comes from a study of control samples from healthy donors and cancer patients. Assay: immunoSEQ multiplex PCR; the TCRdb copy retains only in-frame clones and omits some. Of around 94,000 clones listed, 90% are singletons. V lost 1 base, J lost 5 bases, and 17 bases lay in between. Germline assignment: CDR1 SGHTA and CDR2 FQGNSA. The CDR3 is 16 residues long. A single count supports this clone. J is TRBJ2-5 and V is TRBV7-2; D might be TRBD2 (6 bases). This receptor was identified in a woman between 18 and 29 years old in good health. The specimen sequenced was blood. The CDR3 is CASSLEVGAGLETQYF. In DNA, the CDR3 is TGTGCCAGCAGCTTAGAGGTGGGCGCGGGACTTGAGACCCAGTACTTC. Using reference TRBV7-2 and TRBJ2-5 for the parts outside the CDR3, the full variable domain is GAGVSQSPSNKVTEKGKDVELRCDPISGHTALYWYRQSLGQGLEFLIYFQGNSAPDKSGLPSDRFSAERTGGSVSTLTIQRTQQEDSAVYLCASSLEVGAGLETQYFGPGTRLLVL.